The rows below give T cell receptor beta chains drawn from one sample of a study of blood T cell repertoires in COVID-19. Produced via immunoSEQ multiplex PCR; TCRdb's table is partial and in-frame only. This table holds roughly 290,000 clones, just under 85% found once. Sample: peripheral blood. These receptors were taken from a woman between 45 and 60 years old with active or convalescent COVID-19. The CDR3 runs from the conserved cysteine through the conserved F or W. The D gene is left open where the match is weak. Some rows have no size entry. The others give once, few or many, or a class for an expanded clone.

v_call	j_call	d_call	clone_size	cdr3_nt	cdr3_aa
TRBV30	TRBJ2-3	TRBD2	once	TGTGCCTGGAGTCTAGCGGGAGGAATCGCAGATACGCAGTATTTT	CAWSLAGGIADTQYF
TRBV19	TRBJ1-1	TRBD1	-	TGTGCCAGTAGTAGTGGACAGGGTGGTACTGAAGCTTTCTTT	CASSSGQGGTEAFF
TRBV6-4	TRBJ2-5	-	-	TGTGCCAGCAGAGCCCGGACATCTTTAAGGGAAGAGACCCAGTACTTC	CASRARTSLREETQYF
TRBV28	TRBJ1-1	-	-	TGTGCCAGCAGTTTAAACCCAGGGACAATGAACACTGAAGCTTTCTTT	CASSLNPGTMNTEAFF
TRBV5-6	TRBJ2-2	-	-	TGTGCCAGCCTAACCGCCGGGGAGCTGTTTTTT	CASLTAGELFF
TRBV4-2	TRBJ2-7	-	-	TGTGCCAGCAGCCAAGACGATGGCAACGAGCAGTACTTC	CASSQDDGNEQYF
TRBV3-1/TRBV3-2	TRBJ2-1	-	-	TGTGCCAGCAGCGACCCTAGCAGCAATGAGCAGTTCTTC	CASSDPSSNEQFF
TRBV7-9	TRBJ1-6	-	-	TGTGCCAGCAGCTTCCTGACAGGCGGTGAACCCCTCCACTTT	CASSFLTGGEPLHF
TRBV7-9	TRBJ2-7	-	-	TGTGCCAGCAGCCCTGACTACTCCTACGAGCAGTACTTC	CASSPDYSYEQYF
TRBV18	TRBJ1-2	-	-	TGTGCCAGCTCACCTTTGGGCAACCCAGAGTCTAACTATGGCTACACCTTC	CASSPLGNPESNYGYTF
TRBV19	TRBJ1-5	-	-	TGTGCCAGTACCACCACCTCCTATAGCAATCAGCCCCAGCATTTT	CASTTTSYSNQPQHF
TRBV28	TRBJ2-3	-	-	TGTGCCAGCAGTTTAGAGACTCTAGGCACGCAGTATTTT	CASSLETLGTQYF
TRBV11-2	TRBJ2-1	-	-	TGTGCCAGCACCCTTACTAGGAGTGAGCAGTTCTTC	CASTLTRSEQFF
TRBV19	TRBJ2-3	TRBD2	-	TGTGCCAGTAGTGGTACCGCTAGCGGGAGGCGGGCAGATACGCAGTATTTT	CASSGTASGRRADTQYF
TRBV6-5	TRBJ2-2	TRBD1	-	TGTGCCAGCAATGGGGACAGGGGAGGAACCGGGGAGCTGTTTTTT	CASNGDRGGTGELFF
TRBV10-1	TRBJ1-5	-	-	TGCGCCAGCAGTCATAGCAATCAGCCCCAGCATTTT	CASSHSNQPQHF
TRBV7-9	TRBJ1-4	-	once	TGTGCCAGCAGAGTACAGGGTTCTAATGAAAAACTGTTTTTT	CASRVQGSNEKLFF
TRBV10-2	TRBJ2-3	TRBD2	once	TGCGCCAGCACTAGCGGTAGCACAGATACGCAGTATTTT	CASTSGSTDTQYF
TRBV25-1	TRBJ2-1	-	-	TGTGCCAGCAGCCTGGGGGCTATCTCCTACAATGAGCAGTTCTTC	CASSLGAISYNEQFF